This T cell receptor beta chain was sequenced in a study of shared T cell receptors in the human thymus. Trimming cost V 6 bases and J 3 bases; bases outside gene matches: 6. Germline values: CDR1 SQVTM, CDR2 ANQGSEA. The CDR3 totals 13 residues. The assay was immunoSEQ multiplex PCR, and TCRdb's table has in-frame clones only and misses some. The data contain about 500,000 clones, about four fifths of them singletons. The data were also submitted as part of a second study, on human thymus T cells. Per that paper: Repertoires sampled from thymus and blood appeared biased in V and J gene usage.

The sequencing sample was made of thymocytes. The chain combines TRBV29-1 with TRBJ2-7, with TRBD1 matching over 9 bases. The receptor's source is a boy less than two years old with a congenital heart defect. DNA of the CDR3: TGCAGCGTCCGCCGACAGGGGGTCTACGAGCAGTACTTC. Its protein is CSVRRQGVYEQYF.